Below, 10 T cell receptor beta chains from the same sample are listed, as sequenced in a study of T cell responses to AZD1222 COVID-19 vaccine. Here immunoSEQ multiplex PCR was the method, and the copy in TCRdb shows in-frame clones only, minus some. The table records about 18,000 clones, over 85% of them present only once. Specimen: peripheral blood, collected 28 days after the second AZD1222 dose. The receptors were sampled from an adult who received the AZD1222 COVID-19 vaccine.

In nucleotides, the CDR3 is TGTGCCAGCAGCCCTAGGGGGACTGTATATGGCTACACCTTC. Protein product: CASSPRGTVYGYTF. This chain uses TRBV5-8 with TRBJ1-2, with a weak D call TRBD1 (6 bases). This CDR3 is built from 14 residues. V lost 4 bases to trimming and J lost 5 bases, with 15 bases between them. Germline V lookup: CDR1 SGHTS, CDR2 YDEGEE.

The chain recombines TRBV4-1 with TRBJ2-7; 9 positions agree with TRBD2. The V gene's germline CDR1 is MGHRA and CDR2 YSYEKL. Trimming removed 1 base from V and 3 bases from J; junction bases left unmatched: 10. The CDR3 length is 17 residues. CDR3 residues: CASSQAAGGRELYEQYF. In DNA, the CDR3 is TGCGCCAGCAGCCAAGCCGCGGGAGGGCGCGAACTCTACGAGCAGTACTTC.

The rearrangement links TRBV29-1 to TRBJ2-5; the D gene is possibly TRBD1 (6 bases). Between the trimmed V and J ends, which lost 0 bases and 5 bases, there was a span of 10 bases. Germline V CDR1 and CDR2: SQVTM, ANQGSEA. The CDR3 runs to 13 residues. The CDR3 spells CSVEDSRGETQYF. CDR3 nucleotide sequence: TGCAGCGTTGAAGACAGCAGGGGTGAGACCCAGTACTTC.

The rearrangement links TRBV5-4 to TRBJ2-7; TRBD1 might be the D (5 bases). Germline-derived CDR1 and CDR2 are SGHNT and YYREEE (reference sequence). V lost 4 bases to trimming and J lost 6 bases, with 11 bases between them. This CDR3 has 12 amino acids. CDR3 amino acids: CASSLDSLEQYF. The CDR3 coding sequence is TGTGCCAGCAGCCTCGACAGCCTCGAGCAGTACTTC. The variable domain in full, completed from reference TRBV5-4 and TRBJ2-7, reads ETGVTQSPTHLIKTRGQQVTLRCSSQSGHNTVSWYQQALGQGPQFIFQYYREEENGRGNFPPRFSGLQFPNYSSELNVNALELDDSALYLCASSLDSLEQYFGPGTRLTVT.

The chain employs TRBV7-2 and TRBJ1-5, with TRBD1 matching 7 bases. Germline assignment: CDR1 SGHTA and CDR2 FQGNSA. V gave up 5 bases and J gave up 0 bases; unmatched junction bases: 7. This CDR3 is built from 16 residues. CDR3 coding DNA: TGTGCCAGCAGCGTTCACCAGGGGGGTAGCAATCAGCCCCAGCATTTT. It is translated as CASSVHQGGSNQPQHF.

In its sample, this clone was seen a few times. CDR3 sequence (DNA): TGTGCCAGCAGCTTAGTAACAGGACGCGGCACCGGGGAGCTGTTTTTT. Translating gives CASSLVTGRGTGELFF. The rearrangement links TRBV7-9 to TRBJ2-2; tentatively, D is TRBD1 (5 bases). CDR3 size: 16 residues. With 1 base removed from V and 4 bases from J, the gap between germline ends came to 13 bases. CDR1 is SEHNR and CDR2 is FQNEAQ in the germline V gene (reference sequence).

CDR3 bases: TGTGCCAGTATGCAAGGGATCTCAAGGACTGAAGCTTTCTTT. Amino acid sequence: CASMQGISRTEAFF. The chain has TRBV19 and TRBJ1-1; D is unclear. Germline CDR1 LNHDA, CDR2 SQIVND (reference sequence). V gave up 7 bases and J gave up 5 bases, with 17 bases separating them. The CDR3 is 14 residues long. Supplemented by reference TRBV19 and TRBJ1-1, the full variable domain reads DGGITQSPKYLFRKEGQNVTLSCEQNLNHDAMYWYRQDPGQGLRLIYYSQIVNDFQKGDIAEGYSVSREKKESFPLTVTSAQKNPTAFYLCASMQGISRTEAFFGQGTRLTVV.

The chain is built from TRBV5-6 and TRBJ1-5; 8 bases are shared with TRBD1. Germline V lookup: CDR1 SGHDT, CDR2 YYEEEE. J gave up 1 base and V 4 bases, and 13 bases lay outside the gene matches. There are 18 residues in the CDR3. The CDR3 region has the DNA TGTGCCAGCAGCGAATCGGGACAGGTGGGTTGGAGCAATCAGCCCCAGCATTTT. It encodes CASSESGQVGWSNQPQHF.

The gene calls are TRBV6-1 and TRBJ2-7, with 13 bases matching TRBD2. The CDR3 length is 16 residues. Germline lookup yields CDR1 MNHNS and CDR2 SASEGT. J was trimmed by 3 bases and V by 4 bases; bases with no gene match: 6. Written as DNA, the CDR3 is TGTGCCAGCAGTGCCACCGGGACTAGCGGGGTCTACGAGCAGTACGTC. Protein sequence: CASSATGTSGVYEQYV.

The rearrangement uses TRBV19 and TRBJ1-6; D uncertain. This CDR3 region has 13 residues. CDR1 LNHDA and CDR2 SQIVND come from the germline V gene (reference sequence). V lost 1 base to trimming and J lost 8 bases, with 6 bases between them. The CDR3 region is CASSIAEYSPLHF. DNA of the CDR3: TGTGCCAGTAGTATAGCTGAGTATTCACCCCTCCACTTT.